This entry features one T cell receptor beta chain sequence. This clonotype has only a few counts. It has no known antigen specificity. No qualities accompany the bases; no much larger clone lies one base away. Library generation was performed with 5' RACE. Sequencing instrument: Illumina HiSeq 2500. The second PCR ran for roughly 7 to 12 cycles and used a J-beta primer mix along with a sample-barcoded 5' primer. Each TCR beta cDNA molecule received a unique molecular identifier from a template-switch 5' adaptor carrying 12 random nucleotides. Each sample yielded at least 3 million CDR3-containing paired-end reads. The Mint cDNA synthesis kit, primed by a TRBC-specific oligonucleotide, was used to synthesize first-strand cDNA from all RNA. Following uracil-DNA glycosylase treatment, all cDNA underwent a first 18-cycle PCR with the universal primers M1SS and BC2_uni_R. On the study's bioinformatics: Each sample was normalized by randomly selecting 1 million high-quality reads, each carrying a distinct molecular identifier. Reads sharing molecular identifiers were discarded rather than binned into consensus sequences. MiTCR, with a Q25 quality threshold and the strictest error-elimination algorithm, was used for CDR3 identification, clonotype clustering and error correction. A nonparametric unseen species model using Euler transformation provided a lower-bound estimate of total TCR beta diversity. The public reads were quality trimmed at Q25 with fastp and then assembled into clones with MiXCR by TCRdb, keeping productive beta chains. One record per CDR3 amino acid sequence lists the most common genes and DNA. The V and J calls here are based on TCRdb, not the publication. Present in this sample are some 760,000 distinct CDR3 sequences, around a quarter of which were seen just once. Under 9.5% of the sample is taken by the ten largest.

The donors were about 40 Caucasian individuals from Russia, aged roughly 6 to 90 years, who were systemically healthy. About 9.8 milliliters of peripheral blood were drawn from each donor into EDTA-treated Vacutainer tubes. Ficoll-Paque density-gradient centrifugation was used to isolate PBMCs, with at least 6 million obtained per sample. Total RNA was extracted from PBMCs with Trizol reagent, with at least 6 micrograms obtained per sample. For every donor, flow cytometry on a PBMC aliquot measured the percentage of naive CD45RAhigh/CD27high T cells. This specimen belongs to a study of blood T cells in healthy people across ages (dated by TCRdb to 2014 to 2015). Looking at the study overall: Template switching captured roughly one uniquely barcoded TCR beta cDNA molecule per two T cells in model experiments. Using the same blood draw, the study looked at two additional independent replicas of 1 million unique cDNA reads for two donors, one aged 18 to 29 and the other aged 80 or older. The donors were split into four age groups: young (average 16 years), middle-aged (roughly 39), aged (roughly 65) and long-lived (approximately 89). The study measured age-related changes in TCR beta repertoire diversity using deep sequencing normalized with unique cDNA molecular identifiers.

The investigation overall reported the following: Compared with the aged group, more naive CD4+ T cells, fewer expanded clones and increased TCR diversity were shown by the long-lived group, suggesting age selection. Observed TCR beta diversity per million T cells fell roughly linearly with age, and a significant reduction was already apparent by age about 38. Observed TCR beta diversity correlated strongly with the percentage of naive T cells measured by flow cytometry. Because profiling used bulk unsorted PBMCs, naive and antigen-experienced compartments could not be compared conclusively. Estimates of total diversity from one million sequenced T cells were regarded as lower bounds and underestimates. The CMV infection status of donors was not known, potentially confounding age-related changes in expanded clonotypes.

This sample was also put to use in a study of T cells of mothers and their children. In that second paper, the authors write: The donors were nine systemically healthy Caucasian individuals, made up of three mothers and their six children. cDNA synthesis consumed the entire amount of extracted RNA, loaded at 1.5 ug RNA in each 15 ul reaction. In the second PCR, the M1S primer introduced both the sample barcodes and 2-4 random nucleotides. Over 10 million TCR beta CDR3 reads came from each mother, compared with around 3 million reads from each child. In both related and unrelated pairs, thymic selection shapes the output of TCR recombination in a similar way, with inherited differences having only a minor effect. Normalized repertoire overlap was always slightly but never significantly higher in related than unrelated mother-child pairs. No persistent microchimeric T cell clones were found, with a detection sensitivity of approximately 100 clones per million clonotypes. The study used deep NGS to compare TCR beta repertoires of mothers and children, seeking features distinguishing related mother-child pairs from unrelated individuals. On average, the children were around 11 +/- 4 years old, while the mothers were roughly 36 +/- 4 years old. After adapter ligation was performed with NEBNext reagents, the libraries were sequenced on an Illumina HiSeq 2000 with 100+100 nt paired-end reads. Mother and child libraries were prepared a month apart and sequenced in separate runs to prevent cross-contamination. Each donor had between roughly 450,000 and 2,100,000 distinct TCR beta clonotypes identified. Naive TCR beta clonotypes were estimated from low-frequency clonotypes matched to each donor's FACS-determined naive share, without sorting.

Sequencing was done on a sample of blood. This clonotype was obtained from a boy aged 5 to 17 in good health.

The DNA sequence is TGCAGTGCGGAGCGGGACCTCTATGGCTACACCTTC. Translated, it gives CSAERDLYGYTF. This chain joins TRBV20-1 to TRBJ1-2, with TRBD1 tentatively as D gene (5 bases match). V sheds 6 bases and J sheds 4 bases, leaving 12 bases between their ends. As encoded in the germline V gene (reference sequence), CDR1 is DFQATT while CDR2 is SNEGSKA. The CDR3 numbers 12 residues from cysteine through phenylalanine. Just CDR3 DNA is preserved here, 36 bases in frame from base 1.